The 14 T cell receptor beta chains presented below share a single source sample, sequenced in a study of T cell changes during pregnancy in multiple sclerosis. Data came from immunoSEQ multiplex PCR; TCRdb stores just in-frame clones and leaves some out. The table includes 70,000 to 85,000 clones, around 92% detected once. The sequencing here drew on peripheral blood, taken before pregnancy. The receptors come from a female donor with multiple sclerosis, enrolled in a pregnancy study.

The V gene is TRBV27, the J gene TRBJ2-7, with D possibly matching TRBD1 (6 bases). Germline CDR1 reads MNHEY; CDR2 reads SMNVEV (reference sequence). With 5 bases removed from V and 9 bases from J, the gap between germline ends came to 23 bases. This CDR3 has 15 amino acids. This CDR3 is CASSPRPGQAPVQYF. For the CDR3, the DNA is TGTGCCAGCAGTCCAAGACCGGGACAAGCTCCGGTGCAGTACTTC.

The rearrangement links TRBV27 to TRBJ2-7, with 10 bases fitting TRBD2. The CDR3 totals 13 residues. V shed 7 bases and J 4 bases; nucleotides not matched to a gene: 4. CDR1 and CDR2 (germline): MNHEY, SMNVEV (reference sequence). As DNA, the CDR3 is TGTGCCAGCAAAACTAGCGGGGATTACGAGCAGTACTTC. As protein: CASKTSGDYEQYF.

This chain uses TRBV6-6 with TRBJ1-1; D not resolved. In germline, CDR1 is MNHNY, CDR2 SVGAGI (reference sequence). Trimming took off 8 bases at V and 5 bases at J, with 15 bases between the two ends. The CDR3 has 13 residues. CDR3 in amino acids: CASLYREGTEAFF. The CDR3 region has the DNA TGTGCCAGCCTCTACCGGGAAGGTACTGAAGCTTTCTTT.

The J gene is TRBJ2-7, the V gene TRBV6-5; D perhaps matches TRBD1 (6 bases). V was clipped by 5 bases and J by 3 bases, with 11 bases between them. Germline loops: CDR1 MNHEY, CDR2 SVGAGI. This CDR3 comprises 13 residues. The CDR3 loop is CASSAGVRYEQYF. The CDR3 DNA reads TGTGCCAGCAGTGCAGGGGTACGCTACGAGCAGTACTTC.

This rearrangement joins TRBV2 to TRBJ2-5; TRBD2 might be the D (5 bases). V was pared by 7 bases and J by 5 bases, with 23 bases between. Looked up from germline, CDR1 is SNHLY and CDR2 is FYNNEI. This CDR3 is built from 16 residues. This CDR3 reads CASKGNSRGIVETQYF. The CDR3 bases are TGTGCCAGCAAAGGGAACAGTAGAGGGATTGTGGAGACCCAGTACTTC.

The rearrangement uses TRBV9 and TRBJ2-7, with TRBD1 matching over 9 bases. With V trimmed by 0 bases and J by 5 bases, 12 bases remained unmatched. This CDR3 contains 17 residues. Germline V lookup: CDR1 SGDLS, CDR2 YYNGEE. Written as DNA, the CDR3 is TGTGCCAGCAGCGTAGACACAGGGGGCGCTATCAAAGACGAGCAGTACTTC. Protein sequence: CASSVDTGGAIKDEQYF.

The chain recombines TRBV5-5 with TRBJ1-5, with TRBD1 matching 7 bases. Germline CDR1 is SGHKS and CDR2 is YYEKEE (reference sequence). This CDR3 spans 14 amino acids. After removal of 4 bases from V and 0 bases from J, the junction contained 1 base not matched to a gene. Here the CDR3 reads CASSHRGSNQPQHF. CDR3 nucleotides: TGTGCCAGCAGCCACAGGGGTAGCAATCAGCCCCAGCATTTT.

J is TRBJ1-1 and V is TRBV2; TRBD1 is a possible D gene (6 bases). This CDR3 is 12 amino acids long. Germline values: CDR1 SNHLY, CDR2 FYNNEI. Deletions cut 7 bases from V and 2 bases from J, with 8 bases between. In DNA form, the CDR3 reads TGTGCCAGCAACAGGGAAAACACTGAAGCTTTCTTT. Its protein is CASNRENTEAFF.

This rearrangement joins TRBV11-2 to TRBJ2-5; 8 positions agree with TRBD1. With 1 base clipped from V and 4 bases from J, the junction kept 11 bases outside the gene matches. Per the germline V gene, CDR1 is SGHAT and CDR2 is FQNNGV. The CDR3 extends over 17 amino acids. For the CDR3, the DNA is TGTGCCAGCAGCTTAGGCGCCGCCAGGGGGCTTGGAGAGACCCAGTACTTC. Protein sequence: CASSLGAARGLGETQYF.

The V call is TRBV6-4, the J call TRBJ2-7, with a possible D match to TRBD1 (6 bases). Trimming removed 6 bases at V and 0 bases at J, with 21 bases between. The germline gives CDR1 MRHNA, CDR2 SNTAGT. The CDR3 consists of 17 residues. CDR3 sequence reads: CASSLNRAPRPSYEQYF. Here the CDR3 DNA reads TGTGCCAGCAGCCTTAACAGGGCGCCACGACCCTCCTACGAGCAGTACTTC.

The chain recombines TRBV5-4 with TRBJ2-7; 7 nucleotides align to TRBD2. The CDR3 sequence is 13 residues long. The V segment lost 0 bases and the J segment 5 bases; nucleotides outside the gene matches: 2. Germline CDR1 and CDR2: SGHNT and YYREEE (reference sequence). The CDR3 bases are TGTGCCAGCAGCTTGGGCGCGGGGGACGAGCAGTACTTC. Translated: CASSLGAGDEQYF.

The chain has TRBV6-1 and TRBJ2-3; 7 bases agree with TRBD1. Per germline, CDR1 MNHNS and CDR2 SASEGT. The CDR3 runs 13 residues. Trimming at V came to 7 bases and at J to 3 bases, leaving 4 bases not matched to a gene. The CDR3 nucleotides are TGTGCCAGCACGGAGACAGGGACAGATACGCAGTATTTT. Its protein product is CASTETGTDTQYF.

This chain joins TRBV18 and TRBJ2-7, with D tentatively TRBD1 (5 bases). This CDR3 comprises 15 residues. Trimming stripped 3 bases from V and 6 bases from J, with 18 bases between. Germline CDR1 KGHSH, CDR2 LQKENI. The CDR3 reads CASSPGHGPSPEQYF. The CDR3 DNA follows: TGTGCCAGCTCACCTGGACACGGCCCCTCTCCCGAGCAGTACTTC.

The rearrangement uses TRBV19 and TRBJ2-5, with D tentatively TRBD1 (6 bases). The end of the DNA aligns better with TRBJ2-7, so the J call may be wrong. The CDR3 is made up of 12 amino acids. Germline CDR1 reads LNHDA; CDR2 reads SQIVND (reference sequence). The CDR3 DNA sequence: TGTGCCAGTAGTCCAGGGGTCAGCGAGCAGTACTTC. Protein: CASSPGVSEQYF.